Listed below are T cell receptor beta chains from one sample, sequenced in a study of OX40 agonist ivuxolimab in advanced cancers. Only in-frame clones appear in the TCRdb table, and some are missing; sequencing was by immunoSEQ multiplex PCR. Of tens of thousands of clones in the sample, about 90% were seen once. The sample in question was CD4+ or CD8+ T cells sorted from blood, obtained in a trial of the OX40 agonist ivuxolimab. The receptors derive from an adult with an advanced solid tumor such as melanoma, head and neck, liver or kidney cancer. CDR3s include the opening cysteine and the closing phenylalanine or tryptophan. The D gene is left open where the match is weak. Size tells how often a clone was seen (once, few, many) or the class of an expanded clone, and some rows leave it out.

v_call	d_call	clone_size	j_call	cdr3_nt	cdr3_aa
TRBV19	TRBD1	NA	TRBJ1-5	TGTGCCAGTAGTATTCTCAGGGGGCTTAGCAATCAGCCCCAGCATTTT	CASSILRGLSNQPQHF
TRBV29-1	TRBD2	NA	TRBJ2-7	TGCAGCGTTGGACGGAGGCTAGCGGGAGGTGGCGAGCAGTACTTC	CSVGRRLAGGGEQYF
TRBV30	NA	NA	TRBJ1-4	TGTGCCTGGAGTGTACCCCCCGCTGGGGAAAAACTGTTTTTT	CAWSVPPAGEKLFF
TRBV10-3	NA	NA	TRBJ1-1	TGTGCCATCAGGGGCACGGTGGTGGGCAACACTGAAGCTTTCTTT	CAIRGTVVGNTEAFF
TRBV29-1	NA	NA	TRBJ1-2	TGCAGCGTTGGATGGGTAGGACGGTATGGCTACACCTTC	CSVGWVGRYGYTF
TRBV6-1	NA	NA	TRBJ2-7	TGTGCCAGCAGTGCGACAGAAGGTTACGAGCAGTACTTC	CASSATEGYEQYF
TRBV27	TRBD2	NA	TRBJ2-7	TGTGCCAGCAGTTTCGGGACTAGCGGGATCTACGAGCAGTACTTC	CASSFGTSGIYEQYF
TRBV7-9	NA	NA	TRBJ2-3	TGTGCCAGCAGCTTAGTTGCAGGATCTAGCACAGATACGCAGTATTTT	CASSLVAGSSTDTQYF
TRBV2	NA	NA	TRBJ1-1	TGTGCCAGCAGTGAACTCGGGGGAAACACTGAAGCTTTCTTT	CASSELGGNTEAFF
TRBV30	TRBD2	NA	TRBJ2-2	TGTGCCTGGAGCCGCGGACTAGCGGCCTCCGGGGAGCTGTTTTTT	CAWSRGLAASGELFF
TRBV19	TRBD2	once	TRBJ2-3	TGTGCCAGTAGTACGACCCCCGGACTAGCGGGACGGGTCGATACGCAGTATTTT	CASSTTPGLAGRVDTQYF
TRBV5-5	NA	NA	TRBJ1-2	TGTGCCAGCAGCTTGAGTCTTGCGGACTATGGCTACACCTTC	CASSLSLADYGYTF
TRBV2	NA	NA	TRBJ1-5	TGTGCCAGTACAGGGTTCCCTAATCAGCCCCAGCATTTT	CASTGFPNQPQHF
TRBV5-4	TRBD2	NA	TRBJ2-3	TGTGCCAGCAGACCCAGGACTAGCGGGACCGATACGCAGTATTTT	CASRPRTSGTDTQYF
TRBV5-4	NA	NA	TRBJ1-3	TGTGCCAGCAGCTTCTTCACAGGGAATTCTGCTGGAAACACCATATATTTT	CASSFFTGNSAGNTIYF
TRBV2	NA	NA	TRBJ1-4	TGTGCCAGCACCCCGGGGGCAGGGCGTAACGAAAAACTGTTTTTT	CASTPGAGRNEKLFF
TRBV18	NA	NA	TRBJ2-3	TGTGCCAGCTCACCACCAGGGTCCATGGGAGATACGCAGTATTTT	CASSPPGSMGDTQYF
TRBV10-3	TRBD1	NA	TRBJ1-2	TGTGCCATCAGTGGGACAGGGGGCTATGGCTACACCTTC	CAISGTGGYGYTF
TRBV18	NA	once	TRBJ1-2	TGTGCCAGCTCACCCCCGGCGGCAGGGGATGGCTACACCTTC	CASSPPAAGDGYTF
TRBV7-9	NA	NA	TRBJ2-7	TGTGCCAGCAGCTTAGAAGGCTCAACCGCCTACGAGCAGTACTTC	CASSLEGSTAYEQYF
TRBV10-3	NA	NA	TRBJ2-5	TGTGCCATCAGTGAACCGGGGAGCGAGACCCAGTACTTC	CAISEPGSETQYF